The rows below give T cell receptor beta chains drawn from one sample of a study of T cell changes during pregnancy in multiple sclerosis. Assay: immunoSEQ multiplex PCR; the TCRdb copy retains only in-frame clones and omits some. Altogether some 26,000 clones are present, roughly 89% being singletons, with the ten largest covering roughly 0.6%. The sample was CD4+ T cells from peripheral blood mononuclear cells, taken in the first trimester of pregnancy. The receptors stem from a female donor in good health, enrolled as a control in a pregnancy study. CDR3s include the opening cysteine and the closing phenylalanine or tryptophan. The order of the fields is J gene, D gene, V gene, clone size, CDR3 protein, CDR3 DNA. A D gene is named only where the DNA matches it firmly. Clone size appears in some rows only: once, few, many, or a class for an expanded clone.

>TRBJ1-5|.|TRBV30|.
CAWSTGVSQPQHF
TGTGCCTGGAGTACCGGGGTAAGTCAGCCCCAGCATTTT
>TRBJ2-1|TRBD1|TRBV28|.
CASSLRDRDYNEQFF
TGTGCCAGCAGTCTCCGGGACAGGGACTACAATGAGCAGTTCTTC
>TRBJ2-7|TRBD2|TRBV9|.
CASSVGEREVGEQYF
TGTGCCAGCAGCGTAGGAGAGCGGGAGGTAGGGGAGCAGTACTTC
>TRBJ2-7|TRBD2|TRBV5-1|.
CASSPSTSGVYEQYF
TGCGCCAGCAGCCCGTCGACTAGCGGGGTATACGAGCAGTACTTC
>TRBJ2-6|.|TRBV28|once
CASASFDALLSGANVLTF
TGTGCCAGCGCTTCCTTTGATGCCCTCCTATCTGGGGCCAACGTCCTGACTTTC
>TRBJ1-3|TRBD1|TRBV19|.
CASIPQGARGNTIYF
TGTGCCAGTATCCCTCAGGGGGCGCGTGGAAACACCATATATTTT
>TRBJ1-1|.|TRBV14|.
CASSQRRNTEAFF
TGTGCCAGCAGCCAACGGAGGAACACTGAAGCTTTCTTT
>TRBJ2-7|TRBD1|TRBV5-4|.
CASSPGGGRGSYEQYF
TGTGCCAGCAGCCCAGGGGGTGGTAGGGGCTCGTACGAGCAGTACTTC
>TRBJ2-7|.|TRBV7-9|few
CASSFSGLSYEQYF
TGTGCCAGCAGCTTCTCTGGCCTCTCCTACGAGCAGTACTTC
>TRBJ2-2|TRBD2|TRBV7-8|.
CASSGWGREGRGELFF
TGTGCCAGCAGCGGATGGGGGCGGGAGGGCCGGGGGGAGCTGTTTTTT
>TRBJ2-6|.|TRBV11-3|.
CASSLDGSGANVLTF
TGTGCCAGCAGCTTAGACGGCTCTGGGGCCAACGTCCTGACTTTC
>TRBJ1-6|.|TRBV30|.
CAWSVGGRTYNSPLHF
TGTGCCTGGAGTGTAGGAGGGAGGACCTATAATTCACCCCTCCACTTT
>TRBJ2-3|TRBD2|TRBV5-1|.
CASSLGLAAGDTQYF
TGCGCCAGCAGCTTGGGACTAGCGGCCGGAGATACGCAGTATTTT
>TRBJ1-1|.|TRBV10-2|.
CASSELGQGTEAFF
TGCGCCAGCAGTGAATTGGGGCAGGGCACTGAAGCTTTCTTT
>TRBJ2-7|TRBD1|TRBV6-1|.
CAADRDRGRYEQYF
TGTGCCGCCGACCGGGACAGGGGGCGATACGAGCAGTACTTC
>TRBJ2-6|.|TRBV6-6|.
CASRGRTSSEANVLTF
TGTGCCAGCAGGGGTAGAACTAGCTCTGAGGCCAACGTCCTGACTTTC
>TRBJ2-3|.|TRBV1|.
CTSSRPTSDVDTQYF
TGCACCAGCAGCCGCCCGACTAGCGATGTAGATACGCAGTATTTT
>TRBJ2-2|TRBD1|TRBV18|.
CASSARQGPGELFF
TGTGCCAGCTCAGCTAGACAGGGGCCCGGGGAGCTGTTTTTT
>TRBJ1-5|.|TRBV29-1|.
CSVCISGNQPQHF
TGCAGCGTTTGTATATCGGGCAATCAGCCCCAGCATTTT
>TRBJ2-1|TRBD2|TRBV7-9|.
CASSGLGAGGENEQFF
TGTGCCAGCAGCGGTCTCGGAGCGGGGGGGGAAAATGAGCAGTTCTTC
>TRBJ2-1|.|TRBV5-1|.
CASSLDGNEQFF
TGCGCCAGCAGCTTGGACGGCAATGAGCAGTTCTTC
>TRBJ2-2|.|TRBV5-6|.
CASSLVSHAHTGELFF
TGTGCCAGCAGCTTGGTCTCTCATGCGCACACCGGGGAGCTGTTTTTT
>TRBJ2-7|TRBD2|TRBV28|.
CASSLAGTIYEQYF
TGTGCCAGCAGTTTAGCCGGGACTATCTACGAGCAGTACTTC
>TRBJ1-1|.|TRBV5-5|once
CASSPYSGQPNTEAFF
TGTGCCAGCAGCCCCTACAGTGGACAGCCCAACACTGAAGCTTTCTTT
>TRBJ2-5|TRBD2|TRBV19|.
CASSVGLAGGETQYF
TGTGCCAGTAGTGTGGGACTAGCGGGCGGGGAGACCCAGTACTTC
>TRBJ2-5|TRBD2|TRBV5-4|.
CASSWRGVTSGDQETQYF
TGTGCCAGCAGCTGGCGAGGCGTGACTAGCGGAGACCAAGAGACCCAGTACTTC
>TRBJ2-1|TRBD2|TRBV4-3|.
CASSQDVSGRNNEQFF
TGCGCCAGCAGCCAAGATGTTAGCGGGAGGAACAATGAGCAGTTCTTC
>TRBJ2-5|.|TRBV4-1|.
CASSQDRVVGTQYF
TGCGCCAGCAGCCAAGATCGGGTTGTAGGGACCCAGTACTTC
>TRBJ2-7|TRBD2|TRBV5-1|.
CASSLGGGDSYEQYF
TGCGCCAGCAGCTTGGGCGGGGGGGACTCCTACGAGCAGTACTTC
>TRBJ1-1|.|TRBV10-3|.
CAISESRTAEAFF
TGTGCCATCAGTGAGTCGAGGACAGCTGAAGCTTTCTTT
>TRBJ2-1|.|TRBV5-1|.
CASSLDLNEQFF
TGCGCCAGCAGCTTGGACTTAAATGAGCAGTTCTTC
>TRBJ2-3|.|TRBV7-9|.
CASSLVGVGSDTQYF
TGTGCCAGCAGCTTAGTAGGGGTGGGATCCGATACGCAGTATTTT
>TRBJ1-3|TRBD1|TRBV10-3|.
CAISQKGQGNTIYF
TGTGCCATCAGTCAAAAGGGACAGGGAAACACCATATATTTT
>TRBJ1-6|.|TRBV7-9|.
CASTRTEADNSPLHF
TGTGCCAGCACCCGGACAGAGGCGGATAATTCACCCCTCCACTTT
>TRBJ2-7|TRBD1|TRBV9|.
CASSPRDRGSRNEQYF
TGTGCCAGCAGCCCCCGGGACAGGGGGTCTAGGAACGAGCAGTACTTC
>TRBJ1-2|.|TRBV7-2|.
CASRPRAQGGGYTF
TGTGCCAGCAGACCTAGAGCTCAGGGTGGCGGCTACACCTTC
>TRBJ2-7|TRBD2|TRBV29-1|few
CSVGAAGTSYYEQYF
TGCAGCGTTGGGGCAGCGGGGACGAGCTATTACGAGCAGTACTTC
>TRBJ2-7|TRBD2|TRBV5-1|.
CASSLELAGFYAQYF
TGCGCCAGCAGCTTGGAACTAGCGGGATTCTACGCGCAGTACTTC
>TRBJ1-5|.|TRBV7-2|.
CASSPRDQPQHF
TGTGCCAGCAGCCCCAGGGATCAGCCCCAGCATTTT
>TRBJ2-7|.|TRBV21-1|.
CASSRPFGDSTYEQYF
TGTGCCAGCAGCAGACCCTTCGGGGACAGTACATACGAGCAGTACTTC
>TRBJ2-1|TRBD1|TRBV7-2|.
CASSWGQGASNEQFF
TGTGCCAGCAGCTGGGGACAGGGGGCTTCGAATGAGCAGTTCTTC
>TRBJ1-2|TRBD1|TRBV5-1|.
CASSSGTANYGYTF
TGCGCCAGCAGCTCCGGGACAGCTAACTATGGCTACACCTTC
>TRBJ1-6|TRBD1|TRBV5-1|.
CASSLGTEGSPLHF
TGCGCCAGCAGCCTCGGGACAGAGGGTTCACCCCTCCACTTT
>TRBJ2-2|TRBD2|TRBV13|.
CASSFTGLAGGNTGELFF
TGTGCCAGCAGCTTTACCGGACTAGCGGGGGGGAACACCGGGGAGCTGTTTTTT
>TRBJ2-1|TRBD1|TRBV7-2|.
CASSLDGQGYNEQFF
TGTGCCAGCAGCTTAGATGGACAGGGATACAATGAGCAGTTCTTC
>TRBJ2-7|.|TRBV6-5|.
CASSLRTAYEQYF
TGTGCCAGCAGTCTGCGGACAGCTTACGAGCAGTACTTC
>TRBJ2-5|.|TRBV28|.
CASSFFRMRETQYF
TGTGCCAGCAGTTTTTTTAGGATGAGGGAGACCCAGTACTTC
>TRBJ2-1|TRBD2|TRBV6-6|.
CASSSGTSGINEQFF
TGTGCCAGCAGTTCCGGGACTAGCGGGATCAATGAGCAGTTCTTC
>TRBJ1-5|.|TRBV2|.
CASSEMRGNQPQHF
TGTGCCAGCAGTGAAATGAGGGGCAATCAGCCCCAGCATTTT
>TRBJ2-3|.|TRBV27|.
CASSLFRVGTDTQYF
TGTGCCAGCAGTTTATTCCGGGTAGGCACAGATACGCAGTATTTT
>TRBJ2-7|.|TRBV5-6|once
CASSLGEIRLSGDEQYF
TGTGCCAGCAGCTTGGGAGAGATCCGGCTATCGGGGGACGAGCAGTACTTC
>TRBJ2-3|TRBD2|TRBV18|.
CASSPPGLVESHTQYF
TGTGCCAGCTCACCACCGGGACTAGTCGAGAGCCATACGCAGTATTTT
>TRBJ1-6|TRBD1|TRBV6-1|.
CASSAGTGVEPLHF
TGTGCCAGCAGTGCCGGGACAGGTGTAGAACCCCTCCACTTT
>TRBJ2-7|TRBD1|TRBV5-5|once
CASSLTGGASYEQYF
TGTGCCAGCAGCCTGACAGGGGGCGCCTCCTACGAGCAGTACTTC